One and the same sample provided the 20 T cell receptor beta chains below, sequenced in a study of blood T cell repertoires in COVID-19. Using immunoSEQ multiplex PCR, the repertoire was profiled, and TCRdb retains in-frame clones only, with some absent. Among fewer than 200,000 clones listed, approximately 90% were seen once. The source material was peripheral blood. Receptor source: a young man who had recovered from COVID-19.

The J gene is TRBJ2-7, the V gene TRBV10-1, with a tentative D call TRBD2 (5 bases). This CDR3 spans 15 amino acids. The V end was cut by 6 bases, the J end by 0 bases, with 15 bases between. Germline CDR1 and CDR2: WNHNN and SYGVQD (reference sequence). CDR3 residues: CASSESGTSSYEQYF. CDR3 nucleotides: TGCGCCAGCAGCGAGAGCGGCACTAGCTCCTACGAGCAGTACTTC.

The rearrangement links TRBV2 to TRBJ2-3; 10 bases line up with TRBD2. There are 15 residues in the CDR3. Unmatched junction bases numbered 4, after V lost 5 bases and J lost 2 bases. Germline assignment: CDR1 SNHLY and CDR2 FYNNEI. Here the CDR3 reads CASSTLAGATDTQYF. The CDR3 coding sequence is TGTGCCAGCAGTACGCTAGCGGGAGCCACAGATACGCAGTATTTT.

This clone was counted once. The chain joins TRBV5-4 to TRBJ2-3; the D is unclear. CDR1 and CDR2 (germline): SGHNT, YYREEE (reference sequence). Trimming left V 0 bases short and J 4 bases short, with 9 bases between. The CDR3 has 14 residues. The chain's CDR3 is CASSLGLAPDTQYF. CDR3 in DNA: TGTGCCAGCAGCTTGGGTTTAGCTCCAGATACGCAGTATTTT.

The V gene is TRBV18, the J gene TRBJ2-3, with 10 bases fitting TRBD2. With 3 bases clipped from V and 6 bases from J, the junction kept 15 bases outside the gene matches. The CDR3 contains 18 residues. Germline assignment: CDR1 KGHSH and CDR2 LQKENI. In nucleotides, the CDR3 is TGTGCCAGCTCACCCCTGCCACTACTAGCGGGAAAGGATGATACGCAGTATTTT. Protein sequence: CASSPLPLLAGKDDTQYF.

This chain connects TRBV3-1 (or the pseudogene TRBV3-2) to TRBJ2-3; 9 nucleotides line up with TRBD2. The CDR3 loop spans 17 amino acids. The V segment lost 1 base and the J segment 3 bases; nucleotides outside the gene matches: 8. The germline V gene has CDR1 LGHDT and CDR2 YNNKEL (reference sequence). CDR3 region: CASSQVSAGGPTDTQYF. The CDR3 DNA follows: TGTGCCAGCAGCCAAGTCTCGGCGGGAGGGCCTACAGATACGCAGTATTTT.

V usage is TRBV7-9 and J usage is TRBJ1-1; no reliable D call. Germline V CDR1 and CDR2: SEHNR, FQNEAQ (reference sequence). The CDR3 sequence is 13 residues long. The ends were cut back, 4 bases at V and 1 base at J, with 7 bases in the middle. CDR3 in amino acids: CASSSTGNTEAFF. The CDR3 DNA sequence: TGTGCCAGCAGCTCGACGGGGAACACTGAAGCTTTCTTT. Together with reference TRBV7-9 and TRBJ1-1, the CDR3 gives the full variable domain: DTGVSQNPRHKITKRGQNVTFRCDPISEHNRLYWYRQTLGQGPEFLTYFQNEAQLEKSRLLSDRFSAERPKGSFSTLEIQRTEQGDSAMYLCASSSTGNTEAFFGQGTRLTVV.

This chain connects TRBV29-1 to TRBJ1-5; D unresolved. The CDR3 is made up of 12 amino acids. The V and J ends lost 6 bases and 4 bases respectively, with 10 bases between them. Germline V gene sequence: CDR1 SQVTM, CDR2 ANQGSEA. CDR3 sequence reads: CSVQSVNQPQHF. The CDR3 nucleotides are TGCAGCGTACAGTCGGTAAATCAGCCCCAGCATTTT.

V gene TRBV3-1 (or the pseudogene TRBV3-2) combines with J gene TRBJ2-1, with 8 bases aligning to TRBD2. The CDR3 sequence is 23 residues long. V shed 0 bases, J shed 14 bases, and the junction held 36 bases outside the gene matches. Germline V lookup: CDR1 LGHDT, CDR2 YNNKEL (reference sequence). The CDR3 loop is CASSQDSAGAEPYNEHKGTVKFF. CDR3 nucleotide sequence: TGTGCCAGCAGCCAAGATTCAGCGGGAGCAGAGCCATACAATGAGCATAAGGGAACTGTTAAGTTCTTC.

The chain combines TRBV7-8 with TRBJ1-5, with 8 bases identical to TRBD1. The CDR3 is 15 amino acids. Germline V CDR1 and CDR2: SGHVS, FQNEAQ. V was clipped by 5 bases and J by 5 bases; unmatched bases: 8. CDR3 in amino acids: CASSVGQEVYQPQHF. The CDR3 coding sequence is TGTGCCAGCAGCGTGGGACAGGAAGTTTATCAGCCCCAGCATTTT.

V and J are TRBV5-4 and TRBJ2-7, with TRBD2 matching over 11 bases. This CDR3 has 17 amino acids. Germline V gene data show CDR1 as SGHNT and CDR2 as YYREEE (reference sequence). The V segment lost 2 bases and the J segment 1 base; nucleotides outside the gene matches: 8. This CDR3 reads CASSLPPGTSGSYEQYF. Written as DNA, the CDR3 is TGTGCCAGCAGCTTACCACCCGGGACTAGCGGTTCCTACGAGCAGTACTTC.

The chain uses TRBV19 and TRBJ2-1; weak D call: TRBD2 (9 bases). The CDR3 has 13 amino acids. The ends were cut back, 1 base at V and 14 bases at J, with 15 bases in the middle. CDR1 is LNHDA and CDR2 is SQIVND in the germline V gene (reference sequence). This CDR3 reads CASSIALAGQEFF. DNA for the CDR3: TGTGCCAGTAGTATAGCCCTAGCGGGACAGGAGTTCTTC.

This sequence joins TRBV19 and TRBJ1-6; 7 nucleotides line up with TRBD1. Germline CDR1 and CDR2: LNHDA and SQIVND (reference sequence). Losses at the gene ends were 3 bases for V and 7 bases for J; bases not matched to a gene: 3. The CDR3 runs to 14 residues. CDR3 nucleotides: TGTGCCAGTAGTATCGGACAGGTCAATTCACCCCTCCACTTT. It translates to CASSIGQVNSPLHF.

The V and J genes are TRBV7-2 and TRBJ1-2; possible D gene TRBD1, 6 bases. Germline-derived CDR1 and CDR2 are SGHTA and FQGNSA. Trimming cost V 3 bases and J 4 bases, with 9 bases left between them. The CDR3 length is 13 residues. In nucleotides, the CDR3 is TGTGCCAGCAGCTTTACAGGGACCTATGGCTACACCTTC. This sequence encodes CASSFTGTYGYTF.

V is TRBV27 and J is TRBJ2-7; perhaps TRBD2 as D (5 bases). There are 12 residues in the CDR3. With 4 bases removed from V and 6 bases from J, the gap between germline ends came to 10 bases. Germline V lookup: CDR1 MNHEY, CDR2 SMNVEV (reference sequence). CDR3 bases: TGTGCCAGCAGTTCAGGAGGAGCCGAGCAGTACTTC. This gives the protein CASSSGGAEQYF.

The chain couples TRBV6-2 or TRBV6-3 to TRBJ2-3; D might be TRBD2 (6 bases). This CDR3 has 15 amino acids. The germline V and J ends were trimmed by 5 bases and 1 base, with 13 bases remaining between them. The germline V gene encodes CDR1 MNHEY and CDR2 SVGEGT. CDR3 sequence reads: CASSPQGLGTDTQYF. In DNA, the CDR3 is TGTGCCAGCAGTCCCCAGGGACTTGGCACAGATACGCAGTATTTT.

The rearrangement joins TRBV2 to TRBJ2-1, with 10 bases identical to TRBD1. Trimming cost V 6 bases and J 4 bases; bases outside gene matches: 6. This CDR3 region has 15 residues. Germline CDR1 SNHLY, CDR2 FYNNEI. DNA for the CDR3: TGTGCCAGCAGGGACGGGGACAGGGGTTACAATGAGCAGTTCTTC. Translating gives CASRDGDRGYNEQFF.

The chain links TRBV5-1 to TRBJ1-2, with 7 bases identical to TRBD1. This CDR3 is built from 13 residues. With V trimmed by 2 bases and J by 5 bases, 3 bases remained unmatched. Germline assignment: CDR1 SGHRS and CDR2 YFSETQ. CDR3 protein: CASSFLQGYGYTF. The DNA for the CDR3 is TGCGCCAGCAGCTTTTTACAGGGGTATGGCTACACCTTC.

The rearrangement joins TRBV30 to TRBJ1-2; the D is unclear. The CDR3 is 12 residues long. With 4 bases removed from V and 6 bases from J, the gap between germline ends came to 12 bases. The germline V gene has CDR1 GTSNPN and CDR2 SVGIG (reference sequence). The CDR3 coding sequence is TGTGCCTGGACGCATGCCAGTGATGGCTACACCTTC. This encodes CAWTHASDGYTF.

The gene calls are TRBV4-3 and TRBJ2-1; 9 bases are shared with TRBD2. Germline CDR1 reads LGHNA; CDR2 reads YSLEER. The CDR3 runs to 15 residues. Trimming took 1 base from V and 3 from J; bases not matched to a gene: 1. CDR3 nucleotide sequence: TGCGCCAGCAGCCAAGGGACTAGCGACTACAATGAGCAGTTCTTC. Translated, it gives CASSQGTSDYNEQFF.

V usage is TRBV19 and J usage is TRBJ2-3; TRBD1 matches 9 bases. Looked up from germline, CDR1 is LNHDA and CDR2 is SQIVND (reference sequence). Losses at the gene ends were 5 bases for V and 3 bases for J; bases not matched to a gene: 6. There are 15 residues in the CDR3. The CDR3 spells CASSGIGQGTDTQYF. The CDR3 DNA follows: TGTGCCAGTAGTGGAATAGGACAGGGGACAGATACGCAGTATTTT.